One sample yielded the 18 T cell receptor beta chains listed below, sequenced in a study of blood T cell repertoires in COVID-19. The assay was immunoSEQ multiplex PCR, and TCRdb's table has in-frame clones only and misses some. The data hold tens of thousands of clones, with 87% observed a single time. What was sequenced was peripheral blood. Receptor source: a woman aged 80 or older with COVID-19, enrolled during active disease.

The CDR3 sequence: CASSPTGTPNYGYTF. The CDR3 nucleotides are TGTGCCAGCTCACCTACCGGGACACCTAACTATGGCTACACCTTC. The chain is built from TRBV18 and TRBJ1-2; TRBD1 is a possible D gene (6 bases). Trimming pared 3 bases from V and 0 bases from J, leaving 11 bases between. Germline V gene data show CDR1 as KGHSH and CDR2 as LQKENI. The CDR3 extends over 15 amino acids. Looking up the rest from reference TRBV18 and TRBJ1-2 gives the full variable domain: NAGVMQNPRHLVRRRGQEARLRCSPMKGHSHVYWYRQLPEEGLKFMVYLQKENIIDESGMPKERFSAEFPKEGPSILRIQQVVRGDSAAYFCASSPTGTPNYGYTFGSGTRLTVV.

CDR3 amino acids: CASSDRVNYEQYF. CDR3 coding DNA: TGTGCCAGCAGCGACAGGGTGAATTACGAGCAGTACTTC. This chain links TRBV5-8 with TRBJ2-7, with 7 bases aligning to TRBD1. There are 13 residues in the CDR3. Germline-derived CDR1 and CDR2 are SGHTS and YDEGEE. Unmatched junction bases numbered 5, after V lost 4 bases and J lost 4 bases. Drawing the rest from reference TRBV5-8 and TRBJ2-7, the complete variable domain is EAGVTQSPTHLIKTRGQQATLRCSPISGHTSVYWYQQALGLGLQFLLWYDEGEERNRGNFPPRFSGRQFPNYSSELNVNALELEDSALYLCASSDRVNYEQYFGPGTRLTVT.

CDR3 nucleotides: TGTGCCAGCAGGGGGGCTCCGGGGGGCACTGAAGCTTTCTTT. It specifies CASRGAPGGTEAFF. The chain recombines TRBV5-4 with TRBJ1-1, with D possibly matching TRBD1 (6 bases). The CDR3 length is 14 residues. Germline CDR1 reads SGHNT; CDR2 reads YYREEE (reference sequence). Deletions cut 5 bases from V and 4 bases from J, with 15 bases between. Variable domain in full (rest from reference TRBV5-4 and TRBJ1-1): ETGVTQSPTHLIKTRGQQVTLRCSSQSGHNTVSWYQQALGQGPQFIFQYYREEENGRGNFPPRFSGLQFPNYSSELNVNALELDDSALYLCASRGAPGGTEAFFGQGTRLTVV.

The rearrangement links TRBV6-1 to TRBJ1-1, with TRBD1 matching 11 bases. The V gene end was trimmed by 11 bases and the J gene end by 3 bases; junction bases not matched to a gene: 2. This CDR3 has 12 amino acids. Looked up from germline, CDR1 is MNHNS and CDR2 is SASEGT. The CDR3 bases are TGTGCCGGGACAGGGGGTTACACTGAAGCTTTCTTT. As protein: CAGTGGYTEAFF.

The rearrangement links TRBV5-6 to TRBJ1-4; TRBD1 matches 8 bases. The junction had 10 bases not matched to a gene; V was cut back by 5 bases and J by 1 base. The V gene's germline CDR1 is SGHDT and CDR2 YYEEEE. The CDR3 runs to 17 residues. The CDR3 bases are TGTGCCAGCAGACGTCGAGGACAGGGTGAAACTAATGAAAAACTGTTTTTT. Translating gives CASRRRGQGETNEKLFF.

The genes are TRBV6-5 and TRBJ1-5; D is undetermined. Trimming took 4 bases from V and 0 from J, leaving 4 bases between them. CDR1 is MNHEY and CDR2 is SVGAGI in the germline V gene. CDR3 length: 13 amino acids. For the CDR3, the DNA is TGTGCCAGCAGTTCCCATAGCAATCAGCCCCAGCATTTT. This translates into CASSSHSNQPQHF.

The chain employs TRBV7-9 and TRBJ2-7, with 8 positions matching TRBD2. Germline CDR1 SEHNR, CDR2 FQNEAQ (reference sequence). Trimming cost V 0 bases and J 0 bases; bases outside gene matches: 4. The length of the CDR3 is 16 residues. CDR3 nucleotides: TGTGCCAGCAGCTTAGCCGCGGGGGGCCCCTCCTACGAGCAGTACTTC. This sequence encodes CASSLAAGGPSYEQYF.

The genes are TRBV28 and TRBJ2-3, with 7 bases aligning to TRBD2. The length of the CDR3 is 16 residues. The junction had 10 bases not matched to a gene; V was cut back by 5 bases and J by 2 bases. Germline-derived CDR1 and CDR2 are MDHEN and SYDVKM. The CDR3 reads CASSPTSWVYTDTQYF. DNA for the CDR3: TGTGCCAGCAGTCCGACTAGCTGGGTATACACAGATACGCAGTATTTT.

CDR3 sequence reads: CASSLGQVRGDTQYF. CDR3 in DNA: TGTGCCAGCAGCCTCGGACAGGTCCGCGGGGATACGCAGTATTTT. The chain recombines TRBV3-1 (or the pseudogene TRBV3-2) with TRBJ2-3; 7 nucleotides align to TRBD1. The germline V gene encodes CDR1 LGHDT and CDR2 YNNKEL (reference sequence). The CDR3 is made up of 15 amino acids. Trimming removed 4 bases from V and 6 bases from J; junction bases left unmatched: 10.

This clone occurred once. The gene calls are TRBV27 and TRBJ1-1, with a tentative D call TRBD1 (5 bases). The CDR3 is 13 residues long. The V gene lost 4 bases and the J gene lost 5 bases, with 11 bases spanning the gap. CDR1 is MNHEY and CDR2 is SMNVEV in the germline V gene (reference sequence). The CDR3 loop is CASSSERGTEAFF. CDR3 DNA sequence: TGTGCCAGCAGTTCCGAAAGGGGAACTGAAGCTTTCTTT.

V usage is TRBV2 and J usage is TRBJ2-5, with TRBD1 matching over 7 bases. J lost 5 bases, V lost 3 bases, and 3 bases had no gene match. In germline, CDR1 is SNHLY, CDR2 FYNNEI. This CDR3 spans 13 amino acids. The CDR3 reads CASSEGQRETQYF. The CDR3 region has the DNA TGTGCCAGCAGTGAGGGACAGCGGGAGACCCAGTACTTC.

V usage is TRBV6-5 and J usage is TRBJ1-4, with no clear D. This CDR3 comprises 15 residues. Trimming left V 5 bases short and J 8 bases short, with 18 bases between. Per germline, CDR1 MNHEY and CDR2 SVGAGI. The CDR3 nucleotides read TGTGCCAGCAGTAAACCCCTAGGATCGGGAGAAAAACTGTTTTTT. Translated: CASSKPLGSGEKLFF.

This chain joins TRBV19 and TRBJ2-1, with a tentative D call TRBD2 (6 bases). The CDR3 totals 15 residues. The germline gives CDR1 LNHDA, CDR2 SQIVND (reference sequence). Trimming took off 5 bases at V and 7 bases at J, with 18 bases between the two ends. CDR3 DNA: TGTGCCAGTAGTCCTCGACTAGACCAAATGAATGAGCAGTTCTTC. Its translation is CASSPRLDQMNEQFF.

This clone came up once. The chain employs TRBV30 and TRBJ2-3, with 12 bases that match TRBD2. Looked up from germline, CDR1 is GTSNPN and CDR2 is SVGIG (reference sequence). The CDR3 is 14 amino acids. V shed 4 bases and J 4 bases; nucleotides not matched to a gene: 3. The CDR3 spells CAWTSGGAPDTQYF. CDR3 DNA sequence: TGTGCCTGGACTAGCGGGGGGGCCCCAGATACGCAGTATTTT. Full variable domain (remainder filled in from reference TRBV30 and TRBJ2-3): SQTIHQWPATLVQPVGSPLSLECTVEGTSNPNLYWYRQAAGRGLQLLFYSVGIGQISSEVPQNLSASRPQDRQFILSSKKLLLSDSGFYLCAWTSGGAPDTQYFGPGTRLTVL.

V gene TRBV6-6 combines with J gene TRBJ1-4; D is undetermined. With 6 bases removed from V and 4 bases from J, the gap between germline ends came to 9 bases. The CDR3 is made up of 13 amino acids. Germline values: CDR1 MNHNY, CDR2 SVGAGI (reference sequence). This chain's CDR3 is CASRREINEKLFF. CDR3 DNA sequence: TGTGCCAGCAGGCGGGAGATTAATGAAAAACTGTTTTTT.

V gene TRBV21-1 combines with J gene TRBJ2-1; TRBD1 is the table's D call, not checked against the DNA. TRBV21-1 is a known pseudogene. There are 13 residues in the CDR3. The CDR3 bases are TGTGCCAGTCCGGGACAGGGGCCCAATGAGCAGTTCTTC. Its translation: CASPGQGPNEQFF.

This chain joins TRBV4-1 and TRBJ1-1; no reliable D call. This CDR3 region has 17 residues. CDR1 is MGHRA and CDR2 is YSYEKL in the germline V gene. Trimming shortened V by 5 bases and J by 2 bases, and 21 bases separated the two germline ends. CDR3 DNA: TGCGCCAGCAGCGTCGCAGCGCGACCAAGTTTAAACACTGAAGCTTTCTTT. Translating gives CASSVAARPSLNTEAFF.

The V and J genes are TRBV5-1 and TRBJ2-3; a possible D gene is TRBD2 (6 bases). Trimming removed 1 base from V and 1 base from J, with 19 bases in between. Per germline, CDR1 SGHRS and CDR2 YFSETQ. The CDR3 extends over 18 amino acids. The CDR3, as DNA: TGCGCCAGCAGCTTGTTTGGTGTTCGGGGCGGGGGCACAGATACGCAGTATTTT. Translated, it gives CASSLFGVRGGGTDTQYF.